A selection of T cell receptor beta chains follows, all from one sample in a study of T cell responses to AZD1222 COVID-19 vaccine. Clones were sequenced by immunoSEQ multiplex PCR, and TCRdb holds only the in-frame ones, with some missing. The table lists around 150,000 clones, roughly nine tenths of them singletons. The sample consisted of peripheral blood, taken 28 days after the second AZD1222 dose. The receptors were gathered from an adult who received the AZD1222 COVID-19 vaccine. Both conserved end residues are part of each CDR3. The order of the fields is CDR3 length, clone size, D gene, J gene, V gene, CDR3 protein, CDR3 DNA. D genes are given only for firm matches. Rows give clone size only sometimes, using once, few, many, or a class for an expanded clone.

>15|-|-|TRBJ2-4|TRBV6-5
CASTRKGPRKNIQYF
TGTGCCAGCACCCGGAAGGGACCCCGGAAGAACATTCAGTACTTC
>14|-|-|TRBJ1-4|TRBV20-1
CSASSDLIMKKLFF
TGCAGTGCTAGTTCGGACTTGATAATGAAAAAACTGTTTTTT
>14|-|-|TRBJ1-5|TRBV19
CASSILGINQPQHF
TGTGCCAGTAGTATATTGGGCATCAATCAGCCCCAGCATTTT
>15|-|TRBD1|TRBJ1-5|TRBV19
CASNADRGSNQPQHF
TGTGCCAGTAACGCGGACAGGGGGAGCAATCAGCCCCAGCATTTT
>15|-|-|TRBJ2-3|TRBV10-2
CASSSGSGGTDTQYF
TGCGCCAGCAGTTCTGGCTCAGGGGGCACAGATACGCAGTATTTT
>16|-|-|TRBJ2-7|TRBV18
CASSPMVARASYEQYF
TGTGCCAGCTCACCAATGGTGGCCCGGGCCTCCTACGAGCAGTACTTC
>13|-|-|TRBJ2-5|TRBV29-1
CSVGWQVQETQYF
TGCAGCGTTGGTTGGCAGGTCCAAGAGACCCAGTACTTC
>14|-|-|TRBJ1-3|TRBV9
CASSREGFGNTIYF
TGTGCCAGCAGCAGGGAAGGCTTCGGAAACACCATATATTTT
>12|once|-|TRBJ1-1|TRBV18
CASSPGRIEAFF
TGTGCCAGCTCACCAGGTCGTATTGAAGCTTTCTTT
>14|-|-|TRBJ2-3|TRBV3-1/TRBV3-2
CASSQGGGRDTQYF
TGTGCCAGCAGCCAAGGGGGCGGAAGAGATACGCAGTATTTT
>13|-|-|TRBJ2-1|TRBV18
CASSPPGWDEQFF
TGTGCCAGCTCACCACCGGGGTGGGATGAGCAGTTCTTC
>14|-|-|TRBJ2-7|TRBV5-1
CASSNGQLTYEQYF
TGCGCCAGCAGCAATGGACAGCTGACCTACGAGCAGTACTTC
>14|-|-|TRBJ2-3|TRBV6-5
CASSTSGPTDTQYF
-
>15|-|TRBD2|TRBJ2-2|TRBV7-9
CASSYQRGGAGELFF
TGTGCCAGCAGCTACCAGCGGGGGGGCGCCGGGGAGCTGTTTTTT
>14|-|-|TRBJ1-2|TRBV27
CASSLSGRGSGYTF
TGTGCCAGCAGTTTATCGGGAAGGGGAAGTGGCTACACCTTC
>14|-|TRBD2|TRBJ2-1|TRBV6-4
CASKTSGGADEQFF
TGTGCCAGCAAGACTAGCGGGGGGGCAGATGAGCAGTTCTTC
>15|-|-|TRBJ1-6|TRBV5-1
CASHPGGLDNSPLHF
TGCGCCAGCCACCCTGGGGGGTTGGATAATTCACCCCTCCACTTT
>13|-|TRBD1|TRBJ2-1|TRBV2
CASSATGVNEQFF
TGTGCCAGCAGCGCCACAGGGGTGAATGAGCAGTTCTTC
>15|few|-|TRBJ2-7|TRBV6-5
CASSYSVLGSYEQYF
TGTGCCAGCAGTTACTCGGTGTTGGGGTCCTACGAGCAGTACTTC
>13|-|-|TRBJ2-5|TRBV5-6
CASGTGGVETQYF
TGTGCCAGCGGAACAGGGGGGGTGGAGACCCAGTACTTC
>15|-|TRBD1|TRBJ2-5|TRBV7-9
CASSSPQGAGETQYF
TGTGCCAGCAGCTCCCCACAGGGGGCCGGCGAGACCCAGTACTTC
>17|-|-|TRBJ1-3|TRBV19
CASSGVLTSYSGNTIYF
TGTGCCAGTAGTGGGGTGCTGACAAGTTACTCTGGAAACACCATATATTTT
>15|-|TRBD1|TRBJ1-2|TRBV19
CASSIRGTVNYGYTF
TGTGCCAGTAGTATACGGGGGACAGTAAACTATGGCTACACCTTC
>15|-|-|TRBJ2-3|TRBV4-1
CASSQDPPTADTQYF
TGCGCCAGCAGCCAAGATCCCCCGACGGCAGATACGCAGTATTTT
>13|-|-|TRBJ1-1|TRBV11-1
CASSLLRSTEAFF
TGTGCCAGCAGCTTACTTCGGAGCACTGAAGCTTTCTTT
>15|-|TRBD2|TRBJ2-1|TRBV11-3
CASSSSGGAYNEQFF
TGTGCCAGCAGCTCGAGCGGGGGAGCATACAATGAGCAGTTCTTC
>16|few|-|TRBJ1-1|TRBV6-2/TRBV6-3
CASSYLDWGGRTEAFF
TGTGCCAGCAGTTACCTGGATTGGGGGGGCCGGACTGAAGCTTTCTTT
>16|-|-|TRBJ1-2|TRBV5-1
CASSLALGRENYGYTF
TGCGCCAGCAGCTTGGCCTTGGGAAGGGAGAACTATGGCTACACCTTC
>11|-|-|TRBJ1-4|TRBV29-1
CSIWLNEKLFF
TGCAGCATTTGGCTCAATGAAAAACTGTTTTTT
>13|-|-|TRBJ1-1|TRBV19
CASSIQGNTEAFF
TGTGCCAGTAGCATCCAGGGAAACACTGAAGCTTTCTTT
>15|-|TRBD1|TRBJ2-2|TRBV7-9
CASSLMTGGFGELFF
TGTGCCAGCAGCCTCATGACAGGGGGCTTCGGGGAGCTGTTTTTT
>12|-|-|TRBJ1-1|TRBV5-6
CASRTGYTEAFF
TGTGCCAGTAGAACAGGATACACTGAAGCTTTCTTT
>14|-|TRBD1|TRBJ2-7|TRBV10-2
CASRALGQTGEQYF
TGCGCCAGCAGAGCCTTGGGACAGACGGGCGAGCAGTACTTC
>15|-|-|TRBJ1-1|TRBV13
CASSLPYRENTEAFF
TGTGCCAGCAGCCTCCCTTACAGGGAGAACACTGAAGCTTTCTTT
>16|once|-|TRBJ1-5|TRBV5-1
CASSRFPADSNQPQHF
TGCGCCAGCAGCCGGTTCCCAGCGGATAGCAATCAGCCCCAGCATTTT
>15|-|TRBD1|TRBJ1-2|TRBV30
CAWQTGTGGVYGYTF
TGTGCCTGGCAAACCGGGACAGGGGGTGTCTATGGCTACACCTTC
>14|-|TRBD1|TRBJ2-5|TRBV7-2
CASTQGAVQETQYF
TGTGCCAGCACCCAGGGGGCAGTACAAGAGACCCAGTACTTC
>12|few|-|TRBJ1-2|TRBV29-1
CSVGHHNYGYTF
TGCAGCGTTGGACACCATAACTATGGCTACACCTTC
>14|-|-|TRBJ1-2|TRBV5-1
CASSDGTFNYGYTF
TGCGCCAGCAGCGACGGGACGTTTAACTATGGCTACACCTTC
>15|-|-|TRBJ1-5|TRBV4-1
CASSQGGYSNQPQHF
TGCGCCAGCAGCCAAGGGGGCTATAGCAATCAGCCCCAGCATTTT
>15|once|-|TRBJ2-3|TRBV5-1
CASSLGTSGPDTQYF
TGCGCCAGCAGCTTGGGAACATCCGGTCCAGATACGCAGTATTTT
>12|-|-|TRBJ1-3|TRBV6-5
CASKSVRNTIYF
TGTGCCAGCAAAAGCGTCCGGAACACCATATATTTT
>16|-|TRBD1|TRBJ1-2|TRBV5-1
CASSPSYRGGSMGYTF
TGCGCCAGCAGCCCTAGCTACAGGGGCGGGTCGATGGGCTACACCTTC
>15|-|TRBD2|TRBJ2-7|TRBV4-1
CASSQAAGDPYEQYF
TGCGCCAGCAGCCAAGCGGCGGGGGACCCCTACGAGCAGTACTTC
>15|-|TRBD1|TRBJ1-6|TRBV10-3
CAISQQGREGSPLHF
TGTGCCATCAGTCAACAGGGGAGGGAAGGATCACCCCTCCACTTT